The next 32 T cell receptor beta chains were all read from a single sample in a study (dated by TCRdb to the mid-2010s). Library preparation was by 5' RACE. TCRdb names Illumina MiSeq as the instrument used. The public sequencing data were trimmed at Q25 with fastp and processed into clonotypes with MiXCR by TCRdb, which kept only in-frame beta chains. Each CDR3 protein appears once, grouped with its most common genes and DNA. Counted in this sample were 5,500 to 6,000 distinct CDR3 sequences; around 29% of them appeared once. The ten largest clones capture approximately 7.9% of the sample. The material sequenced was memory CD4+ T cells sorted from a lymph node. The label giving this sample's cell subset or site can be read as: memory CD4+ T cells, CD4+CD45RO+CD25-. These receptors originate from a female donor with breast cancer.

The chain has TRBV5-6 and TRBJ2-7; D remains unclear. This CDR3 contains 13 residues. Germline V gives CDR1 SGHDT, CDR2 YYEEEE. Trimming left V 2 bases short and J 5 bases short, with 11 bases between. The CDR3 sequence is CASSLARGDEQYF. The DNA of the CDR3 is TGTGCCAGCAGCTTAGCTCGAGGCGACGAGCAGTACTTC.

This chain joins TRBV20-1 and TRBJ1-6, with 10 bases that match TRBD1. J gave up 9 bases and V 5 bases, and 10 bases lay outside the gene matches. The length of the CDR3 is 15 residues. Germline V CDR1 and CDR2: DFQATT, SNEGSKA (reference sequence). The CDR3 spells CSARSGTGDGSPLHF. CDR3 nucleotides: TGCAGTGCTCGTTCCGGGACAGGGGATGGTTCACCCCTCCACTTT.

By proportion, this clonotype is medium-sized. The V and J genes are TRBV25-1 and TRBJ2-1; D is perhaps TRBD1 or TRBD2 (5 bases each). CDR1 is MGHDK, CDR2 SYGVNS, per germline. V was pared by 3 bases and J by 7 bases, with 13 bases between. CDR3 size: 14 residues. CDR3 in DNA: TGTGCCAGCAGTGATCCCCCCGGGGCGAATGAGCAGTTCTTC. This codes for CASSDPPGANEQFF.

The chain combines TRBV5-1 with TRBJ2-1; tentatively, D is TRBD1 (5 bases). Germline CDR1 SGHRS, CDR2 YFSETQ. Trimming took off 0 bases at V and 2 bases at J, with 9 bases between the two ends. The CDR3 is 15 amino acids. The chain's CDR3 is CASSLEGIAYNEQFF. CDR3 DNA sequence: TGCGCCAGCAGCTTGGAGGGGATAGCCTACAATGAGCAGTTCTTC. The variable domain in full, with the rest retrieved from reference TRBV5-1 and TRBJ2-1, is KAGVTQTPRYLIKTRGQQVTLSCSPISGHRSVSWYQQTPGQGLQFLFEYFSETQRNKGNFPGRFSGRQFSNSRSEMNVSTLELGDSALYLCASSLEGIAYNEQFFGPGTRLTVL.

This clonotype has at least ten counts. The J gene is TRBJ2-4, the V gene TRBV5-1; 7 bases align to TRBD2. Trimming took 5 bases from V and 4 from J; bases not matched to a gene: 12. This CDR3 contains 16 residues. Germline V gene lookup returns CDR1 SGHRS and CDR2 YFSETQ. This CDR3 is CASRRGEGRKKNIQYF. The CDR3 nucleotides are TGCGCCAGCAGGAGAGGGGAGGGCCGGAAGAAAAACATTCAGTACTTC. The full variable domain, in which reference TRBV5-1 and TRBJ2-4 provide the parts outside the CDR3, is KAGVTQTPRYLIKTRGQQVTLSCSPISGHRSVSWYQQTPGQGLQFLFEYFSETQRNKGNFPGRFSGRQFSNSRSEMNVSTLELGDSALYLCASRRGEGRKKNIQYFGAGTRLSVL.

This clonotype has a single count. A read error may account for a junction end that differs from germline. The rearrangement uses TRBV7-2 and TRBJ2-1; D might be TRBD1 (6 bases). From germline, CDR1 is SGHTA and CDR2 FQGNSA. The CDR3 totals 12 residues. The CDR3 region is CTSSTRDNERFF. The CDR3 DNA reads TGTACCAGCAGCACACGGGACAATGAGCGGTTCTTC.

This clonotype was counted only a few times. The chain joins TRBV2 to TRBJ2-5, with 8 nucleotides matching TRBD2. There are 15 residues in the CDR3. Germline assignment: CDR1 SNHLY and CDR2 FYNNEI. The V and J ends lost 4 bases and 5 bases, in that order; junction bases with no gene match: 9. CDR3 sequence (DNA): TGTGCCAGCAGTGGACTAGCGAGGAGGGGGGAGACCCAGTACTTC. This encodes CASSGLARRGETQYF.

On this clonotype itself: An end of the junction does not agree with germline; a read error may underlie this. The rearrangement links TRBV6-1 to TRBJ1-4; the D is unclear. The CDR3 totals 14 residues. Germline-derived CDR1 and CDR2 are MNHNS and SASEGT. The CDR3 DNA sequence: TGTGCCAGCAGTGGTGGAGCCTCTCGGGAAAAACTGCTTTTT. This encodes CASSGGASREKLLF.

This clonotype was seen many times. The gene calls are TRBV7-2 and TRBJ2-7; 9 positions match TRBD1. Germline V gives CDR1 SGHTA, CDR2 FQGNSA. There are 14 residues in the CDR3. J gave up 6 bases and V 4 bases, and 7 bases lay outside the gene matches. The DNA for the CDR3 is TGTGCCAGCAGCTACCGACAGGGGGTCAGCGAGCAGTACTTC. It specifies CASSYRQGVSEQYF.

This clonotype occurred a few times. This may arise from a read error, as a much more abundant clone is one base away. The chain uses TRBV20-1 and TRBJ2-2; D remains unclear. Germline V gene data show CDR1 as DFQATT and CDR2 as SNEGSKA (reference sequence). The V end lost 5 bases, the J end lost 1 base, and 8 bases lay between the germline ends. This CDR3 contains 13 residues. This chain's CDR3 is CSAPIGNTGELFF. CDR3 DNA: TGCAGTGCTCCGATAGGGAACACCGGGGAGCTGTTTTTT.

This clonotype rates as medium-sized. The chain recombines TRBV5-1 with TRBJ2-7; no reliable D call. Trimming shortened V by 0 bases and J by 5 bases, and 6 bases separated the two germline ends. CDR3 length equals 12 residues. In germline, CDR1 is SGHRS, CDR2 YFSETQ. CDR3 DNA sequence: TGCGCCAGCAGCTTGGCCGATCACGAGCAGTACTTC. Protein sequence: CASSLADHEQYF. The full variable domain, its missing parts supplied by reference TRBV5-1 and TRBJ2-7, is KAGVTQTPRYLIKTRGQQVTLSCSPISGHRSVSWYQQTPGQGLQFLFEYFSETQRNKGNFPGRFSGRQFSNSRSEMNVSTLELGDSALYLCASSLADHEQYFGPGTRLTVT.

The rearrangement joins TRBV6-5 to TRBJ2-1; D is perhaps TRBD1 (5 bases). Looked up from germline, CDR1 is MNHEY and CDR2 is SVGAGI. This CDR3 region has 18 residues. V was shortened by 0 bases and J by 0 bases, with 15 bases between the two germline ends. CDR3 protein: CASSYSSGFGLSYNEQFF. For the CDR3, the DNA is TGTGCCAGCAGTTACTCGTCAGGGTTTGGGCTCTCCTACAATGAGCAGTTCTTC.

The sample holds a few counts of this clonotype. This chain joins TRBV5-1 and TRBJ2-7, with a possible D match to TRBD2 (5 bases). V lost 1 base to trimming and J lost 3 bases, with 17 bases between them. The CDR3 consists of 16 residues. Germline V lookup: CDR1 SGHRS, CDR2 YFSETQ. The CDR3 region is CASSLRAQRSNYEQYF. CDR3 nucleotides: TGCGCCAGCAGCTTGCGGGCCCAGCGGTCAAACTACGAGCAGTACTTC.

Sample share makes this clonotype medium-sized. The V gene is TRBV2, the J gene TRBJ2-1, with TRBD2 matching 9 bases. The CDR3 extends over 16 amino acids. Germline CDR1 is SNHLY and CDR2 is FYNNEI. After removal of 4 bases from V and 4 bases from J, the junction contained 8 bases not matched to a gene. As DNA, the CDR3 is TGTGCCAGCAGTGGGTCCGTTGCGGGAGGGTACAATGAGCAGTTCTTC. It is translated as CASSGSVAGGYNEQFF. The full variable domain, its missing parts supplied by reference TRBV2 and TRBJ2-1, is EPEVTQTPSHQVTQMGQEVILRCVPISNHLYFYWYRQILGQKVEFLVSFYNNEISEKSEIFDDQFSVERPDGSNFTLKIRSTKLEDSAMYFCASSGSVAGGYNEQFFGPGTRLTVL.

In this sample, this clonotype is medium-sized. The V and J genes are TRBV7-9 and TRBJ2-2; 8 bases align to TRBD1. The CDR3 has 16 amino acids. Looked up from germline, CDR1 is SEHNR and CDR2 is FQNEAQ (reference sequence). V was clipped by 5 bases and J by 5 bases; unmatched bases: 10. The CDR3 region is CASSAQDRVGTGELFF. As DNA, the CDR3 is TGTGCCAGCAGCGCCCAGGACAGGGTAGGAACCGGGGAGCTGTTTTTT.

Within the sample, this clonotype is medium-sized (0.01 to 0.1%). This chain uses TRBV5-1 with TRBJ2-5, with 7 bases that match TRBD1. With 4 bases clipped from V and 2 bases from J, the junction kept 5 bases outside the gene matches. This CDR3 comprises 14 residues. Looked up from germline, CDR1 is SGHRS and CDR2 is YFSETQ. The CDR3 DNA reads TGCGCCAGCAGCCGGGACAGAGCTCAAGAGACCCAGTACTTC. This encodes CASSRDRAQETQYF.

Details on this clonotype: A junction end diverges from the germline sequence, so it may reflect a read error. This chain joins TRBV4-1 and TRBJ1-5, with 7 bases fitting TRBD1. This CDR3 has 15 amino acids. In germline, CDR1 is MGHRA, CDR2 YSYEKL. Written as DNA, the CDR3 is TGCGCCAGCAGCCAACGACAGGGTGGGCATCAGACCCAGCATTTT. This sequence encodes CASSQRQGGHQTQHF.

This clonotype was observed a handful of times. The genes are TRBV12-3 or TRBV12-4 and TRBJ1-4; D call uncertain. The CDR3 loop spans 14 amino acids. V was shortened by 8 bases and J by 7 bases, with 17 bases between the two germline ends. CDR3 sequence reads: CASLPSGRGEKLFF. The CDR3 DNA is TGTGCCAGCCTCCCGAGTGGAAGAGGTGAAAAACTGTTTTTT.

The chain uses TRBV28 and TRBJ2-1, with 14 bases identical to TRBD2. Germline V gene sequence: CDR1 MDHEN, CDR2 SYDVKM. The CDR3 totals 16 residues. The junction had 9 bases not matched to a gene; V was cut back by 5 bases and J by 9 bases. The CDR3 here is CASSTGTSGSSVEQFF. CDR3 sequence (DNA): TGTGCCAGCAGTACTGGGACTAGCGGGAGTTCCGTTGAGCAGTTCTTC.

The chain has TRBV4-2 and TRBJ1-6, with 7 nucleotides matching TRBD1. Germline V gene sequence: CDR1 LGHNA, CDR2 YNFKEQ. CDR3 length equals 16 residues. The V and J ends lost 0 bases and 13 bases, in that order; junction bases with no gene match: 12. In nucleotides, the CDR3 is TGTGCCAGCAGCCAAGAAGGGACAGCCTCGCTAGCGCCCCTCCACTTT. Its protein is CASSQEGTASLAPLHF.

This clonotype has more than one count but fewer than ten. V and J are TRBV12-3 or TRBV12-4 and TRBJ2-3, with D hard to call. Between the trimmed V and J ends, which lost 3 bases and 4 bases, there was a span of 5 bases. CDR3 length: 12 amino acids. The CDR3 here is CASSFGSDTQYF. The CDR3 DNA reads as TGTGCCAGCAGTTTCGGGTCAGATACGCAGTATTTT.

In its sample, this clonotype was seen a few times. The V call is TRBV6-5, the J call TRBJ1-1; no firm D call. V shed 0 bases and J shed 1 base, with 9 bases lying between them. The length of the CDR3 is 15 residues. CDR1 and CDR2 from the germline V gene are MNHEY and SVGAGI. CDR3 protein: CASSYSRASNTEAFF. The CDR3 nucleotides read TGTGCCAGCAGTTACTCGAGGGCGTCGAACACTGAAGCTTTCTTT.

The chain links TRBV6-1 to TRBJ2-7; TRBD2 aligns across 9 bases. Germline V gene lookup returns CDR1 MNHNS and CDR2 SASEGT. V lost 5 bases, J lost 4 bases, and 12 bases stayed unmatched. The CDR3 runs to 16 residues. The CDR3 spells CASSKAAGGSSYEQYF. In DNA, the CDR3 is TGTGCCAGCAGTAAGGCCGCGGGGGGGAGTTCATACGAGCAGTACTTC.

This clonotype was seen many times. V gene TRBV6-5 combines with J gene TRBJ2-5; 11 bases agree with TRBD2. Unmatched junction bases numbered 2, after V lost 6 bases and J lost 2 bases. Per the germline V gene, CDR1 is MNHEY and CDR2 is SVGAGI. The CDR3 totals 14 residues. CDR3 bases: TGTGCCAGCAGGGGGACTAGCGGACAAGAGACCCAGTACTTC. Its translation is CASRGTSGQETQYF.

Worth noting for this clonotype: Its ends do not fully match the called genes, so a read error is possible. J is TRBJ1-5 and V is TRBV4-1, with 9 bases identical to TRBD1. The CDR3 runs 16 residues. In germline, CDR1 is MGHRA, CDR2 YSYEKL. This CDR3 reads CAGSQDAGQGGQPQHF. In nucleotides, the CDR3 is TGCGCCGGCAGCCAAGATGCGGGACAGGGAGGTCAGCCCCAGCATTTT.

This sequence joins TRBV24-1 and TRBJ2-1, with TRBD2 identical over 7 bases. Germline values: CDR1 KGHDR, CDR2 SFDVKD. Trimming at V came to 5 bases and at J to 1 base, leaving 7 bases not matched to a gene. This CDR3 spans 16 amino acids. The DNA for the CDR3 is TGTGCCACCAGTGGTGGTCGAGCGGGATCCTACAATGAGCAGTTCTTC. Residues: CATSGGRAGSYNEQFF.

This clonotype qualifies as medium-sized. V gene TRBV24-1 combines with J gene TRBJ1-2; D is unresolved. Germline V gene lookup returns CDR1 KGHDR and CDR2 SFDVKD. The CDR3 sequence is 13 residues long. V lost 6 bases, J lost 4 bases, and 11 bases lay in between. CDR3 sequence: CATSSSDSYGYTF. The DNA for the CDR3 is TGTGCCACCAGTTCCTCTGACTCCTATGGCTACACCTTC.

This clonotype rates as medium-sized. The chain combines TRBV6-5 with TRBJ2-7; D is possibly TRBD1 (6 bases). V was cut by 4 bases and J by 4 bases, with 14 bases left in between. Germline V gives CDR1 MNHEY, CDR2 SVGAGI. The CDR3 sequence is 14 residues long. CDR3 sequence reads: CASSSSGTSYEQYF. The CDR3 DNA follows: TGTGCCAGCAGTTCCTCCGGGACATCGTACGAGCAGTACTTC.

The table lists this clonotype with many counts. The rearrangement links TRBV4-1 to TRBJ1-2; 8 bases line up with TRBD1. Looked up from germline, CDR1 is MGHRA and CDR2 is YSYEKL. The CDR3 runs to 17 residues. V was clipped by 2 bases and J by 8 bases; unmatched bases: 16. This CDR3 reads CASSQPTYSGGAGGYTF. For the CDR3, the DNA is TGCGCCAGCAGCCAACCCACCTACTCAGGGGGCGCGGGGGGCTACACCTTC.

This clonotype was observed a single time. This chain joins TRBV4-1 and TRBJ2-5; 10 bases are shared with TRBD2. This CDR3 is built from 16 residues. The V and J ends lost 3 bases and 5 bases, in that order; junction bases with no gene match: 9. Germline V gene data show CDR1 as MGHRA and CDR2 as YSYEKL. CDR3 loop: CASSHLALAGPETQYF. The CDR3 DNA follows: TGCGCCAGCAGCCACCTGGCACTAGCGGGACCGGAGACCCAGTACTTC.

By sample share, this clonotype is large. V and J are TRBV5-1 and TRBJ2-5; perhaps TRBD1 as D (6 bases). CDR1 is SGHRS and CDR2 is YFSETQ in the germline V gene. This CDR3 has 16 residues. V lost 3 bases and J lost 7, with 22 bases in between. Here the CDR3 reads CASSSTGTPRERTQYF. In DNA form, the CDR3 reads TGCGCCAGCAGCTCTACCGGGACACCCCGTGAAAGGACCCAGTACTTC.

This clonotype was recorded many times. The V gene is TRBV30, the J gene TRBJ2-1; TRBD1 matches 7 bases. The CDR3 totals 14 residues. J gave up 9 bases and V 2 bases, and 10 bases lay outside the gene matches. Germline V gene data show CDR1 as GTSNPN and CDR2 as SVGIG (reference sequence). DNA of the CDR3: TGTGCCTGGAGTCGCACCCGGGACAGAAGTGAGCAGTTCTTC. This encodes CAWSRTRDRSEQFF.